This T cell receptor (beta chain) stems from a study of shared clonotypes between healthy human individuals. Germline V gene data show CDR1 as SGHDT and CDR2 as YYEEEE. The CDR3 length is 11 residues. Trimming took 3 bases from V and 7 from J, leaving 7 bases between them. This clone was seen only once. TCRdb's table, derived via immunoSEQ multiplex PCR, lists solely in-frame clones and lacks some. The table has over 1.5 million clones, approximately 98% seen once. V and J are TRBV5-6 and TRBJ1-2; no clear D. The receptor was derived from a man under 40 in good health. Source material: naive CD4+ T cells sorted from blood. Subset noted: CD45RA+ positively selected. CDR3 residues: CASSSFAGYTF. CDR3 bases: TGTGCCAGCAGCTCTTTCGCTGGCTACACCTTC. Full variable domain (rest looked up from reference TRBV5-6 and TRBJ1-2): DAGVTQSPTHLIKTRGQQVTLRCSPKSGHDTVSWYQQALGQGPQFIFQYYEEEERQRGNFPDRFSGHQFPNYSSELNVNALLLGDSALYLCASSSFAGYTFGSGTRLTVV.